This TCR beta chain was sequenced during a study of cytomegalovirus exposure and HLA in healthy donors. Findings of the study overall: TCR beta chains associated with HLA were, in a later analysis, more clonally expanded than equally common others.

With 60 Vbeta and 13 Jbeta primers, the PCR was carried out. Produced via immunoSEQ multiplex PCR; TCRdb's table is partial and in-frame only. The data show approximately 95,000 clones, approximately 72% seen once. V was cut by 0 bases and J by 0 bases, with 10 bases left in between. The CDR3 totals 16 residues. Germline loops: CDR1 MGHRA, CDR2 YSYEKL. Note on this clone: The antigen is undetermined.

The sequenced material came from PBMCs. This clonotype was sampled from a woman aged 40 to 50 in good health and CMV-seropositive. The chain recombines TRBV4-1 with TRBJ2-3; a weak D match, TRBD1 (5 bases). CDR3 nucleotide sequence: TGCGCCAGCAGCCAAGAACAGGCCTTTAGCACAGATACGCAGTATTTT. Translated: CASSQEQAFSTDTQYF.